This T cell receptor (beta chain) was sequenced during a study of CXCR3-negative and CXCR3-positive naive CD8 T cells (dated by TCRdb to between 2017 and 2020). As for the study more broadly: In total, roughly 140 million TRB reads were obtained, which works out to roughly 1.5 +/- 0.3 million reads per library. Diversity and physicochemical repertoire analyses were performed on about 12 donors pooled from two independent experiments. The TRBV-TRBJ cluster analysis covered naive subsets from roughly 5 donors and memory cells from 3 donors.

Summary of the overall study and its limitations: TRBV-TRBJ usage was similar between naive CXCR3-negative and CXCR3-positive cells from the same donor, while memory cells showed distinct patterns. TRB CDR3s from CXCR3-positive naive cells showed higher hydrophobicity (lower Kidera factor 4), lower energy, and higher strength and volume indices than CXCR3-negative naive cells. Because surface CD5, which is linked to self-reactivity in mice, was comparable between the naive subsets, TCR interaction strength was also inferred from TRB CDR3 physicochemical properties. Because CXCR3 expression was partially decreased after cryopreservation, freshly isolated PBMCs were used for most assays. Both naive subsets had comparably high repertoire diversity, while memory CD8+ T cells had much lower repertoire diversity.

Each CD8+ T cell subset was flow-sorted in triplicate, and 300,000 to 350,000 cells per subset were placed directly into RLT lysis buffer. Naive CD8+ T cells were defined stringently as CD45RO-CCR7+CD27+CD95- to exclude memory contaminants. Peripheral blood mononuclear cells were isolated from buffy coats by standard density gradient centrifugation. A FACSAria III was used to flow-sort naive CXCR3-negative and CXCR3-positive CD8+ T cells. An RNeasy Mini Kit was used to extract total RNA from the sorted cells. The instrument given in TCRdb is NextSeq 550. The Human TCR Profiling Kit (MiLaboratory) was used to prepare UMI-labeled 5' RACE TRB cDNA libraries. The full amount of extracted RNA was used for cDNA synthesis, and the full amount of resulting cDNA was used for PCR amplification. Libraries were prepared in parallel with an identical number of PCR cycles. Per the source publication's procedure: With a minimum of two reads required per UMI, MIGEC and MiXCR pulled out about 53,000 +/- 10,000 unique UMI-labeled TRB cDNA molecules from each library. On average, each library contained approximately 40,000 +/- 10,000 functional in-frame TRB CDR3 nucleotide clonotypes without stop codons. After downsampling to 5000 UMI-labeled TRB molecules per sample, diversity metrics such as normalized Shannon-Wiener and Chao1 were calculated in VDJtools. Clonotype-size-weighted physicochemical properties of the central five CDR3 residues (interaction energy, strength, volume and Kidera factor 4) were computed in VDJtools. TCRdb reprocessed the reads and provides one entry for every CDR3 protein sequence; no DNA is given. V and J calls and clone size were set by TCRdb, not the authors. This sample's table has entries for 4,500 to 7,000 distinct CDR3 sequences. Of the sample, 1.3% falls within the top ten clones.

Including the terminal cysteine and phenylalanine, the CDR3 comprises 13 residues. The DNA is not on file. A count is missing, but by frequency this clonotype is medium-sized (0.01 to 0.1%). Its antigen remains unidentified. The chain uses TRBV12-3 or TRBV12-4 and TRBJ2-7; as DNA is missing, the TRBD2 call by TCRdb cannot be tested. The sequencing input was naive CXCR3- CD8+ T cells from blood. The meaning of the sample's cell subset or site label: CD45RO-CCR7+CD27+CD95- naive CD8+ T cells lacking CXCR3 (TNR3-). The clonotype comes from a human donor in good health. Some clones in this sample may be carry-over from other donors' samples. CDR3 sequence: CASSYGLAGEQYF.